This paragraph reports one TCR beta chain. Its antigen remains unknown. TCRdb itself ran the 5' RACE reads through MiXCR, one entry per CDR3 protein. This table holds 350,000 to 450,000 distinct CDR3 sequences, roughly 20% found once. This entry is derived from a study of identical twins. Study-wide results and caveats: For zero-insertion analyses, partial confounding could come from invariant MAIT and iNKT cells. Insertion counts were lower in abundant cord blood beta clonotypes, a trend that memory repertoires did not show. Within twin pairs, the out-of-frame alpha sequences they shared showed excess low generation probability.

Germline CDR1 MNHEY, CDR2 SMNVEV (reference sequence). This CDR3 region has 13 residues. Deletions cut 6 bases from V and 2 bases from J, with 10 bases between. The specimen was naive T cells sorted from blood. This sequence was found in a man aged 50-59 years in good health. The chain carries TRBV27 and TRBJ1-2; D uncertain. The CDR3 protein is CASRPGRNYGYTF. In DNA form, the CDR3 reads TGTGCCAGCAGGCCGGGCCGAAACTATGGCTACACCTTC.